These 12 T cell receptor beta chains were sequenced from one sample in a study of T cells in Graves' hyperthyroidism and ophthalmopathy (dated by TCRdb to the late 2010s). The library came from multiplex PCR. The data were produced on an Illumina HiSeq 2000. Amplification of TCR beta CDR3 regions was carried out from RNA transcripts. For the first round of RT-PCR on the TCR CDR3, the HTBI primer set was used together with the Qiagen OneStep RT-PCR kit. TCRdb itself trimmed the public reads at Q25 with fastp, ran MiXCR and retained productive beta chains. Entries that share a CDR3 protein sequence are merged under the most common genes and DNA. The table for this sample lists 600,000 to 700,000 distinct CDR3 sequences; roughly 15% of them were counted only once. 4.3% of the sample is taken by the ten largest. Sequencing was performed on blood. These receptors came from a woman in her 40s with Graves' ophthalmopathy.

This clonotype was counted ten times or more. V is TRBV5-1 and J is TRBJ1-1; a possible D gene is TRBD1 (6 bases). V lost 4 bases and J lost 0, with 22 bases in between. Germline CDR1 and CDR2: SGHRS and YFSETQ. The CDR3 spans 18 residues. The CDR3 loop is CASSVGVGGRVMNTEAFF. Here the CDR3 DNA reads TGCGCCAGCAGCGTTGGTGTCGGGGGGCGGGTGATGAACACTGAAGCTTTCTTT.

The rearrangement links TRBV12-3 or TRBV12-4 to TRBJ1-1; D might be TRBD1 (5 bases). There are 15 residues in the CDR3. The V end was cut by 6 bases, the J end by 2 bases, with 16 bases between. CDR3 bases: TGTGCCAGCAGGACCCTCGACAGTCGAAACACTGAAGCTTTCTTT. It yields the protein CASRTLDSRNTEAFF.

In this sample, this clonotype turned up many times. The CDR3 region is CASSPDSRRNQPQHF. The DNA for the CDR3 is TGCGCCAGCAGCCCGGACAGTCGACGCAATCAGCCCCAGCATTTT. This sequence joins TRBV5-1 and TRBJ1-5, with D possibly being TRBD1 (6 bases). V lost 4 bases and J 2 bases, leaving 13 bases between the germline ends. The CDR3 runs to 15 residues. The germline CDR1 and CDR2 sequences are SGHRS and YFSETQ.

The J gene is TRBJ2-7, the V gene TRBV12-3 or TRBV12-4; D gene ambiguous. V lost 6 bases, J lost 3 bases, and 15 bases lay in between. This CDR3 is built from 14 residues. As DNA, the CDR3 is TGTGCCAGCAGCGCCTCCCCCGGCGGCTACGAGCAGTACTTC. Translating gives CASSASPGGYEQYF.

This clonotype was detected a few times. This chain joins TRBV7-9 and TRBJ1-1; 7 positions agree with TRBD1. CDR3 length: 14 residues. Germline CDR1 and CDR2: SEHNR and FQNEAQ (reference sequence). The V gene end was trimmed by 4 bases and the J gene end by 12 bases; junction bases not matched to a gene: 14. The CDR3 reads CASSSSRQGARTFF. In nucleotides, the CDR3 is TGTGCCAGCAGCTCGAGCCGACAGGGAGCAAGAACTTTCTTT.

This clonotype was seen ten or more times. The rearrangement uses TRBV7-8 and TRBJ1-2, with a weak D call TRBD1 (5 bases). Germline V CDR1 and CDR2: SGHVS, FQNEAQ. V was clipped by 5 bases and J by 8 bases, with 18 bases between them. The CDR3 is 14 amino acids. The CDR3 reads CASSPMGDAGGYTF. CDR3 sequence (DNA): TGTGCCAGCAGCCCAATGGGGGACGCCGGCGGCTACACCTTC.

Ten or more counts support this clonotype. The chain combines TRBV28 with TRBJ1-2, with D hard to call. The CDR3 totals 16 residues. Germline V gives CDR1 MDHEN, CDR2 SYDVKM. The V end was cut by 5 bases, the J end by 2 bases, with 18 bases between. The CDR3 nucleotides read TGTGCCAGCAGTCTTGATATGCTGGGTTTGAACTATGGCTACACCTTC. Residues: CASSLDMLGLNYGYTF.

This clonotype was counted ten times or more. The chain uses TRBV7-9 and TRBJ2-7, with no clear D. CDR3 length: 13 residues. In germline, CDR1 is SEHNR, CDR2 FQNEAQ (reference sequence). Trimming removed 5 bases from V and 3 bases from J, with 11 bases in between. CDR3 sequence: CASSQTGDYEQYF. DNA of the CDR3: TGTGCCAGCAGCCAGACTGGGGACTACGAGCAGTACTTC.

This clonotype occurred many times. The rearrangement joins TRBV5-1 to TRBJ1-2; 8 bases match TRBD1. Trimming at V came to 0 bases and at J to 3 bases, leaving 4 bases not matched to a gene. Germline assignment: CDR1 SGHRS and CDR2 YFSETQ. CDR3 length equals 15 residues. The CDR3 spells CASSLAPGGDYGYTF. The CDR3, as DNA: TGCGCCAGCAGCTTGGCTCCAGGGGGCGACTATGGCTACACCTTC.

In this sample, this clonotype turned up many times. V is TRBV12-3 or TRBV12-4 and J is TRBJ1-1; possible D gene TRBD1, 5 bases. Trimming stripped 3 bases from V and 1 base from J, with 12 bases between. This CDR3 spans 15 amino acids. CDR3 loop: CASSFPQGRNTEAFF. CDR3 DNA: TGTGCCAGCAGTTTCCCCCAGGGAAGGAACACTGAAGCTTTCTTT.

This clonotype was seen at least ten times. V gene TRBV24-1 combines with J gene TRBJ2-5; no definite D call. The CDR3 totals 13 residues. Germline-derived CDR1 and CDR2 are KGHDR and SFDVKD. V was clipped by 4 bases and J by 5 bases, with 10 bases between them. As DNA, the CDR3 is TGTGCCACCAGTGACGACCTCCGGGAGACCCAGTACTTC. As protein: CATSDDLRETQYF.

The chain carries TRBV7-9 and TRBJ1-2; 7 bases are a match to TRBD1. The CDR3 sequence is 15 residues long. J lost 2 bases, V lost 2 bases, and 5 bases had no gene match. The V gene's germline CDR1 is SEHNR and CDR2 FQNEAQ (reference sequence). The CDR3 coding sequence is TGTGCCAGCAGCTTAATGGGACAGCGAAACTATGGCTACACCTTC. The encoded protein is CASSLMGQRNYGYTF.